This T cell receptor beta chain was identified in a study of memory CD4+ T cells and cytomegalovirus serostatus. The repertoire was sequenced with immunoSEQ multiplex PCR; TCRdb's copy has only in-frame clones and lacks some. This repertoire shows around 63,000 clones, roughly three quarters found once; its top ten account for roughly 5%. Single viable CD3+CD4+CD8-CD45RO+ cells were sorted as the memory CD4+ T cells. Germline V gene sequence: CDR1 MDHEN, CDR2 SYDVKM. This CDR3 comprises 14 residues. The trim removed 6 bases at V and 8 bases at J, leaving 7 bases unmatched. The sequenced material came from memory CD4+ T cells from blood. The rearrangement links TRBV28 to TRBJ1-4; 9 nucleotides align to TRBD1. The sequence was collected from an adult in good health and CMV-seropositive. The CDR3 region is CASSPGQGREKLFF. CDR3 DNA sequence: TGTGCCAGCAGCCCGGGACAGGGACGGGAAAAACTGTTTTTT.